This is a list of T cell receptor beta chains from one sample in a study of blood T cell repertoires in COVID-19. Clones were sequenced by immunoSEQ multiplex PCR, and TCRdb holds only the in-frame ones, with some missing. Seen here are about 100,000 clones, approximately 80% observed once, and the top ten hold around 4.8%. The sample comprised peripheral blood. Every receptor here comes from a man aged 55 to 69 with acute or convalescent COVID-19. Each CDR3 is given without its conserved first and last residue. Fields, in order: clone size, J gene, V gene, CDR3 length, CDR3 protein. Only some rows state a clone size, as once, few, many or a class for expanded clones.

clone size: NA; J gene: TRBJ1-5; V gene: TRBV28; CDR3 length: 15; CDR3 protein: ASSLDNGDSYNQPQH
clone size: once; J gene: TRBJ2-3; V gene: TRBV7-3; CDR3 length: 15; CDR3 protein: ASSSQGTSGGGDTQY
clone size: NA; J gene: TRBJ1-3; V gene: TRBV6-5; CDR3 length: 14; CDR3 protein: ASSYGGAVSGNTIY
clone size: NA; J gene: TRBJ1-6; V gene: TRBV5-6; CDR3 length: 13; CDR3 protein: ASSALGRSDSPLH
clone size: NA; J gene: TRBJ1-1; V gene: TRBV18; CDR3 length: 14; CDR3 protein: ASSPSTPPSYTEAF
clone size: NA; J gene: TRBJ2-5; V gene: TRBV9; CDR3 length: 14; CDR3 protein: ASSVGLGAISETQY
clone size: NA; J gene: TRBJ2-3; V gene: TRBV18; CDR3 length: 13; CDR3 protein: ASSPPQTGTDTQY
clone size: NA; J gene: TRBJ2-4; V gene: TRBV19; CDR3 length: 13; CDR3 protein: ASKYTGLGKNIQY
clone size: NA; J gene: TRBJ2-2; V gene: TRBV24-1; CDR3 length: 14; CDR3 protein: ATSDLGQGGGEELF
clone size: NA; J gene: TRBJ1-6; V gene: TRBV5-4; CDR3 length: 12; CDR3 protein: ASSTDSGNSPLH
clone size: NA; J gene: TRBJ2-7; V gene: TRBV12-3/TRBV12-4; CDR3 length: 9; CDR3 protein: ASKTRTEQY
clone size: NA; J gene: TRBJ1-3; V gene: TRBV7-9; CDR3 length: 17; CDR3 protein: ASSLWGLSISPSGNTIY
clone size: NA; J gene: TRBJ1-5; V gene: TRBV28; CDR3 length: 10; CDR3 protein: GVNGGDQPQH
clone size: NA; J gene: TRBJ1-6; V gene: TRBV27; CDR3 length: 13; CDR3 protein: ASSIGDRATSPLH
clone size: NA; J gene: TRBJ2-2; V gene: TRBV3-1/TRBV3-2; CDR3 length: 15; CDR3 protein: ASSKSGQRANTGELF
clone size: NA; J gene: TRBJ2-5; V gene: TRBV3-1/TRBV3-2; CDR3 length: 12; CDR3 protein: ASSPRPGQETQY
clone size: NA; J gene: TRBJ1-2; V gene: TRBV5-1; CDR3 length: 10; CDR3 protein: ASSENLEGYT
clone size: NA; J gene: TRBJ2-5; V gene: TRBV9; CDR3 length: 12; CDR3 protein: ASSPRQTQETQY
clone size: once; J gene: TRBJ2-3; V gene: TRBV7-3; CDR3 length: 12; CDR3 protein: ASSEGASTDTQY
clone size: NA; J gene: TRBJ2-2; V gene: TRBV11-1; CDR3 length: 13; CDR3 protein: ASSLEDPGTGELF
clone size: NA; J gene: TRBJ2-1; V gene: TRBV4-2; CDR3 length: 14; CDR3 protein: ASSQVRLSSYNEQF
clone size: once; J gene: TRBJ1-1; V gene: TRBV18; CDR3 length: 12; CDR3 protein: ASSPKRGGGEAF
clone size: once; J gene: TRBJ1-1; V gene: TRBV3-1/TRBV3-2; CDR3 length: 13; CDR3 protein: ASSLPGGGQTEAF
clone size: NA; J gene: TRBJ1-1; V gene: TRBV19; CDR3 length: 14; CDR3 protein: ASSIRGRAGNTEAF
clone size: NA; J gene: TRBJ1-5; V gene: TRBV5-6; CDR3 length: 14; CDR3 protein: ASSYGTDYSNQPQH